The clone carrying this T cell receptor beta chain was seen ten or more times. What it binds is not known. These data originate in a study of cytomegalovirus exposure and HLA in healthy donors. About the study: Among 398 genotyped donors, 80% to 90% fell in the Caucasian-associated ancestry cluster.

Losses at the gene ends were 6 bases for V and 7 bases for J; bases not matched to a gene: 8. Germline-derived CDR1 and CDR2 are MNHNS and SASEGT. This CDR3 has 14 amino acids. Study-level findings and limits: Some TCR beta chains (164 of them) were listed as cytomegalovirus-associated.

PCR primers comprised 60 Vbeta and 13 Jbeta primers. Libraries were prepared by immunoSEQ multiplex PCR; TCRdb keeps only in-frame clonotypes and omits some of them. The table shows approximately 160,000 clones, with approximately 62% occurring only once. The V call is TRBV6-1, the J call TRBJ1-4; TRBD1 matches at 7 bases. This sequence was found in a man in his forties or fifties in good health and CMV-seronegative. Sequences were obtained from PBMCs. DNA for the CDR3: TGTGCCAGCAGATTAGACAGGGCGTTTGAAAAACTGTTTTTT. This sequence encodes CASRLDRAFEKLFF.